One sample yielded the 31 T cell receptor beta chains listed below, sequenced in a study of shared clonotypes between healthy human individuals. Only CD45RO-negative cells positively selected for CCR7 counted as naive CD8 cells, so terminally differentiated effector memory CD45RA+ cells were excluded. The data were produced by immunoSEQ multiplex PCR, yet TCRdb's version contains in-frame clones alone and is incomplete. The data contain about 2.1 million clones, 93% of them singletons. Sequencing was done on a sample of naive CD8+ T cells from PBMCs. The receptors come from a man aged 18 to 35 in good health. Some clones in this sample may be carry-over from other donors' samples.

The V call is TRBV6-5, the J call TRBJ2-7; 7 nucleotides align to TRBD2. CDR3 length: 13 amino acids. Germline V CDR1 and CDR2: MNHEY, SVGAGI. Trimming removed 6 bases from V and 6 bases from J; junction bases left unmatched: 8. The CDR3 sequence: CASRPAGVFEQYF. In DNA, the CDR3 is TGTGCCAGCAGACCGGCGGGAGTTTTCGAGCAGTACTTC.

The DNA of the CDR3 is TGTGCCAGCAGCTTGGGACAGGGGGAGGGTCACCCCTATGGCTACACCTTC. It translates to CASSLGQGEGHPYGYTF. The genes are TRBV13 and TRBJ1-2; 11 bases are a match to TRBD1. The germline V gene has CDR1 PRHDT and CDR2 FYEKMQ (reference sequence). This CDR3 has 17 amino acids. V trimming: 3 bases; J trimming: 4 bases; junction bases outside the gene matches: 10.

V and J are TRBV4-1 and TRBJ2-2; 14 bases agree with TRBD2. Germline assignment: CDR1 MGHRA and CDR2 YSYEKL. The CDR3 totals 19 residues. Trimming at V came to 3 bases and at J to 6 bases, leaving 12 bases not matched to a gene. The CDR3 region is CASSHISTSGRGMPGELFF. DNA for the CDR3: TGCGCCAGCAGCCATATTTCGACTAGCGGGAGGGGGATGCCCGGGGAGCTGTTTTTT.

The chain is built from TRBV19 and TRBJ1-5; D unclear. The CDR3 loop spans 15 amino acids. V lost 4 bases, J lost 3 bases, and 13 bases lay in between. Germline CDR1 reads LNHDA; CDR2 reads SQIVND (reference sequence). CDR3 residues: CASSNSRQVNQPQHF. CDR3 sequence (DNA): TGTGCCAGTAGTAACTCGCGGCAGGTCAATCAGCCCCAGCATTTT.

The chain employs TRBV28 and TRBJ2-7, with TRBD2 matching 12 bases. Trimming at V came to 6 bases and at J to 2 bases, leaving 2 bases not matched to a gene. This CDR3 contains 14 residues. Germline CDR1 reads MDHEN; CDR2 reads SYDVKM. The CDR3 nucleotides are TGTGCCAGCAGCCGACTAGCGGGAGCCTACGAGCAGTACTTC. This codes for CASSRLAGAYEQYF.

This chain joins TRBV7-6 and TRBJ2-5; perhaps TRBD1 as D (6 bases). With 3 bases removed from V and 1 base from J, the gap between germline ends came to 9 bases. The CDR3 has 14 amino acids. Per germline, CDR1 SGHVS and CDR2 FNYEAQ. CDR3 DNA: TGTGCCAGCAGCTTTCGGACAGCCCAAGAGACCCAGTACTTC. Its translation: CASSFRTAQETQYF.

V usage is TRBV27 and J usage is TRBJ1-5; maybe TRBD1 (5 bases). The germline V and J ends were trimmed by 2 bases and 6 bases, with 14 bases remaining between them. Germline assignment: CDR1 MNHEY and CDR2 SMNVEV (reference sequence). The CDR3 spans 15 residues. The CDR3 region is CASSLEGIEGQPQHF. CDR3 bases: TGTGCCAGCAGTTTAGAGGGGATAGAGGGTCAGCCCCAGCATTTT.

The chain uses TRBV28 and TRBJ2-3, with D possibly being TRBD2 (6 bases). The V gene's germline CDR1 is MDHEN and CDR2 SYDVKM. This CDR3 has 15 residues. Trimming pared 6 bases from V and 4 bases from J, leaving 17 bases between. The CDR3 nucleotides read TGTGCCAGCAGGGCGACTAGTGATACTCCAGATACGCAGTATTTT. Amino acid sequence: CASRATSDTPDTQYF.

V gene TRBV29-1 combines with J gene TRBJ2-2; the match to TRBD2 covers 9 bases. J lost 0 bases, V lost 4 bases, and 3 bases had no gene match. Germline CDR1 reads SQVTM; CDR2 reads ANQGSEA. The CDR3 sequence is 15 residues long. The CDR3: CSVVTSGTNTGELFF. For the CDR3, the DNA is TGCAGCGTTGTGACTAGCGGAACGAACACCGGGGAGCTGTTTTTT.

The CDR3 bases are TGTGCCACCAGCAGAGGGGGGAGCTACCAAGAGACCCAGTACTTC. It encodes CATSRGGSYQETQYF. The chain is built from TRBV15 and TRBJ2-5; either TRBD1 or TRBD2 may fit D (5 bases each). The V end was cut by 1 base, the J end by 0 bases, with 9 bases between. Germline V gene data show CDR1 as LNHNV and CDR2 as YYDKDF (reference sequence). The length of the CDR3 is 15 residues. Looking up the rest from reference TRBV15 and TRBJ2-5 gives the full variable domain: DAMVIQNPRYQVTQFGKPVTLSCSQTLNHNVMYWYQQKSSQAPKLLFHYYDKDFNNEADTPDNFQSRRPNTSFCFLDIRSPGLGDTAMYLCATSRGGSYQETQYFGPGTRLLVL.

A single count supports this clone. This rearrangement joins TRBV28 to TRBJ2-3; 8 bases align to TRBD1. CDR1 and CDR2 from the germline V gene are MDHEN and SYDVKM. The V gene end was trimmed by 6 bases and the J gene end by 4 bases; junction bases not matched to a gene: 6. The CDR3 contains 14 residues. In DNA, the CDR3 is TGTGCCAGCAGATCAGGGGGCGCAGCAGATACGCAGTATTTT. Protein sequence: CASRSGGAADTQYF.

This chain links TRBV27 with TRBJ2-7; TRBD1 aligns across 10 bases. The germline gives CDR1 MNHEY, CDR2 SMNVEV (reference sequence). This CDR3 is built from 16 residues. V trimming: 2 bases; J trimming: 3 bases; junction bases outside the gene matches: 7. The CDR3 region has the DNA TGTGCCAGCAGTTTAGAGACAGGGGGCTGGGGCTACGAGCAGTACTTC. Its translation is CASSLETGGWGYEQYF.

The chain carries TRBV30 and TRBJ2-7; D gene unclear. The germline V gene encodes CDR1 GTSNPN and CDR2 SVGIG (reference sequence). The CDR3 contains 12 residues. Trimming shortened V by 1 base and J by 3 bases, and 7 bases separated the two germline ends. Written as DNA, the CDR3 is TGTGCCTGGAGTGCAGGTATCTACGAGCAGTACTTC. As protein: CAWSAGIYEQYF.

This clone was seen a handful of times. The chain's CDR3 is CAIGWSNQPQHF. CDR3 in DNA: TGTGCCATCGGGTGGAGCAATCAGCCCCAGCATTTT. The J gene is TRBJ1-5, the V gene TRBV10-3; D remains unclear. CDR3 size: 12 residues. The V end lost 8 bases, the J end lost 1 base, and 6 bases lay between the germline ends. The V gene's germline CDR1 is ENHRY and CDR2 SYGVKD.

In regard to this clone: Other DNA sequences in the same sample also yield this CDR3. The chain uses TRBV9 and TRBJ2-1; D not resolved. The CDR3 runs 15 residues. With 0 bases removed from V and 0 bases from J, the gap between germline ends came to 7 bases. CDR1 is SGDLS, CDR2 YYNGEE, per germline. The CDR3 DNA follows: TGTGCCAGCAGCGTAGGACTGAGCTCCTACAATGAGCAGTTCTTC. As protein: CASSVGLSSYNEQFF.

The rearrangement uses TRBV11-2 and TRBJ2-1; 12 nucleotides line up with TRBD2. The CDR3 spans 15 residues. CDR1 SGHAT and CDR2 FQNNGV come from the germline V gene. J gave up 5 bases and V 6 bases, and 5 bases lay outside the gene matches. The CDR3 is CASRSSGRAHNEQFF. The CDR3 region has the DNA TGTGCCAGCAGGTCTAGCGGGAGGGCCCACAATGAGCAGTTCTTC.

The V gene is TRBV6-6, the J gene TRBJ2-2; a possible D gene is TRBD1 (6 bases). Germline loops: CDR1 MNHNY, CDR2 SVGAGI (reference sequence). Deletions cut 8 bases from V and 0 bases from J, with 13 bases between. This CDR3 is 15 amino acids long. CDR3 DNA: TGTGCCAGCCGGGGACACTACGCGAACACCGGGGAGCTGTTTTTT. This gives the protein CASRGHYANTGELFF.

J is TRBJ1-2 and V is TRBV6-1; 9 bases match TRBD1. J was trimmed by 6 bases and V by 2 bases; bases with no gene match: 4. CDR3 length: 14 residues. Germline CDR1 and CDR2: MNHNS and SASEGT. The CDR3 region has the DNA TGTGCCAGCAGTGAATTAGGGACAGGGAATGGCTACACCTTC. Translated, it gives CASSELGTGNGYTF.

The chain recombines TRBV7-9 with TRBJ2-1; TRBD1 might be the D (6 bases). Trimming left V 5 bases short and J 0 bases short, with 14 bases between. The CDR3 spans 16 residues. The germline V gene has CDR1 SEHNR and CDR2 FQNEAQ (reference sequence). In nucleotides, the CDR3 is TGTGCCAGCAGCCAGAACAGGGATAGCTCCTACAATGAGCAGTTCTTC. This sequence encodes CASSQNRDSSYNEQFF.

Only a few counts were recorded for this clone. Distinct nucleotide sequences in the sample also encode this CDR3. The V gene is TRBV5-1, the J gene TRBJ2-7, with TRBD1 matching over 10 bases. Germline CDR1 and CDR2: SGHRS and YFSETQ. The V and J ends lost 0 bases and 4 bases, in that order; junction bases with no gene match: 1. This CDR3 is built from 14 residues. The CDR3 DNA follows: TGCGCCAGCAGCTTGGGGGGACAGGGGTACGAGCAGTACTTC. This gives the protein CASSLGGQGYEQYF.

The genes are TRBV28 and TRBJ2-3, with D perhaps matching TRBD1 (6 bases). The V end was cut by 5 bases, the J end by 4 bases, with 19 bases between. Germline loops: CDR1 MDHEN, CDR2 SYDVKM. This CDR3 is built from 16 residues. As DNA, the CDR3 is TGTGCCAGCAGTCCTTACACTACAGGGAGTCCAGATACGCAGTATTTT. It specifies CASSPYTTGSPDTQYF.

This clone occurred once. The chain uses TRBV19 and TRBJ1-2; D not certain. The CDR3 runs to 13 residues. Germline V gene data show CDR1 as LNHDA and CDR2 as SQIVND (reference sequence). Trimming stripped 5 bases from V and 4 bases from J, with 11 bases between. In nucleotides, the CDR3 is TGTGCCAGTAGTTGGTGGACTCCCTATGGCTACACCTTC. It encodes CASSWWTPYGYTF.

The rearrangement uses TRBV14 and TRBJ2-3; 8 bases align to TRBD2. There are 15 residues in the CDR3. CDR1 and CDR2 from the germline V gene are SGHDN and FVKESK. V lost 2 bases to trimming and J lost 5 bases; unmatched junction nucleotides: 6. CDR3 sequence (DNA): TGTGCCAGCAGCCAATTCAGCGGGAGAGAAGATACGCAGTATTTT. The encoded protein is CASSQFSGREDTQYF. The full variable domain, its missing parts supplied by reference TRBV14 and TRBJ2-3, is EAGVTQFPSHSVIEKGQTVTLRCDPISGHDNLYWYRRVMGKEIKFLLHFVKESKQDESGMPNNRFLAERTGGTYSTLKVQPAELEDSGVYFCASSQFSGREDTQYFGPGTRLTVL.

The CDR3 protein is CASSPDREAYEQYF. The CDR3 coding sequence is TGTGCCAGCAGTCCGGACCGGGAGGCCTACGAGCAGTACTTC. The V and J genes are TRBV28 and TRBJ2-7; 7 positions match TRBD2. V was clipped by 5 bases and J by 2 bases; unmatched bases: 6. The CDR3 sequence is 14 residues long. Germline V gives CDR1 MDHEN, CDR2 SYDVKM.

Concerning this clone itself: The sample carries other DNA sequences with the same CDR3. The chain combines TRBV27 with TRBJ1-3; D unresolved. The CDR3 runs to 13 residues. CDR1 and CDR2 from the germline V gene are MNHEY and SMNVEV (reference sequence). V shed 3 bases and J shed 0 bases, with 3 bases lying between them. The chain's CDR3 is CASSLSSGNTIYF. As DNA, the CDR3 is TGTGCCAGCAGTTTGAGCTCTGGAAACACCATATATTTT.

This clone was seen a single time. The CDR3 reads CASSYSAGWEKLFF. DNA of the CDR3: TGTGCCAGCAGTTACTCGGCAGGGTGGGAAAAACTGTTTTTT. The chain links TRBV6-6 to TRBJ1-4, with a weak D call TRBD1 (5 bases). This CDR3 has 14 residues. Trimming removed 0 bases at V and 8 bases at J, with 10 bases between. Germline lookup yields CDR1 MNHNY and CDR2 SVGAGI (reference sequence).

The chain has TRBV2 and TRBJ1-1; unclear D gene. The V gene lost 2 bases and the J gene lost 10 bases, with 17 bases spanning the gap. Per germline, CDR1 SNHLY and CDR2 FYNNEI. The CDR3 totals 14 residues. CDR3 bases: TGTGCCAGCAGTGAAACCGGGTCGGTCGGCGGAGCTTTCTTT. This sequence encodes CASSETGSVGGAFF.

In regard to this clone: Other DNA sequences from this sample encode an identical CDR3 as well. The CDR3 here is CASSQGTSGYNEQFF. The CDR3 region has the DNA TGCGCCAGCAGCCAAGGGACTAGCGGATACAATGAGCAGTTCTTC. This chain links TRBV4-1 with TRBJ2-1; 10 bases map to TRBD2. CDR1 and CDR2 (germline): MGHRA, YSYEKL. The CDR3 runs to 15 residues. V shed 1 base and J 4 bases; nucleotides not matched to a gene: 1.

The chain combines TRBV5-5 with TRBJ2-1; 8 bases match TRBD2. This CDR3 is built from 13 residues. J gave up 9 bases and V 3 bases, and 5 bases lay outside the gene matches. The germline gives CDR1 SGHKS, CDR2 YYEKEE (reference sequence). The CDR3 DNA sequence: TGTGCCAGCAGCTCCATAGCGGGATTTGAGCAGTTCTTC. It translates to CASSSIAGFEQFF.

The J gene is TRBJ1-2, the V gene TRBV9, with D unresolved. The CDR3 contains 13 residues. In germline, CDR1 is SGDLS, CDR2 YYNGEE. V shed 0 bases and J shed 8 bases, with 11 bases lying between them. The CDR3 bases are TGTGCCAGCAGCGTAGCGACTGGGCAAGGCTACACCTTC. Amino acids: CASSVATGQGYTF.

V is TRBV13 and J is TRBJ2-3; D is uncertain. V lost 5 bases to trimming and J lost 2 bases, with 8 bases between them. The CDR3 totals 13 residues. The germline V gene has CDR1 PRHDT and CDR2 FYEKMQ (reference sequence). The CDR3 region has the DNA TGTGCCAGCAGCCCAGGCCTCACAGATACGCAGTATTTT. Its translation is CASSPGLTDTQYF. Supplemented by reference TRBV13 and TRBJ2-3, the full variable domain reads AAGVIQSPRHLIKEKRETATLKCYPIPRHDTVYWYQQGPGQDPQFLISFYEKMQSDKGSIPDRFSAQQFSDYHSELNMSSLELGDSALYFCASSPGLTDTQYFGPGTRLTVL.